Listed below are T cell receptor beta chains from one sample, sequenced in a study of shared clonotypes between healthy human individuals. Repertoires were generated with immunoSEQ multiplex PCR, while TCRdb's copy carries only in-frame clones and drops some. The sample carries 2 million to 2.5 million clones, approximately 95% recorded once. The source material was naive CD4+ T cells from PBMCs. These receptor sequences come from a young man in good health. Some clones in this sample may be carry-over from other donors' samples. CDR3s include the opening cysteine and the closing phenylalanine or tryptophan. D genes are given only for firm matches. A row's size may be missing; if present it is once, few, many or a size class.

>TRBV5-1|NA|TRBJ1-2|NA
TGCGCCAGCAGCTTGTTAACCAACAGGGCCCATGTAAGTGGCTACACCTTC
CASSLLTNRAHVSGYTF
>TRBV18|NA|TRBJ1-2|TRBD1
TGTGCCAGCTCACCCGCCCGGGACAGATATGGCTACACCTTC
CASSPARDRYGYTF
>TRBV25-1|few|TRBJ1-2|NA
TGTGCCAGCAGTGATATTGGACCTGGAGGCTACACCTTC
CASSDIGPGGYTF
>TRBV5-4|NA|TRBJ2-2|NA
TGTGCCAGCAGCTCGGCCCAATCCCGAACCGGGGAGCTGTTTTTT
CASSSAQSRTGELFF
>TRBV30|NA|TRBJ1-5|NA
TGTGCCTGGAGTACATTCCCCGGGGACCGGGATGTGCCCCAGCATTTT
CAWSTFPGDRDVPQHF
>TRBV5-4|NA|TRBJ1-2|NA
TGTGCCAGCAGCTTGACCCCCCCCCGAGTTAACTATGGCTACACCTTC
CASSLTPPRVNYGYTF
>TRBV7-2|NA|TRBJ1-5|NA
TGTGCCAGCAGCTTAAGTACTCAGCCCCAGCATTTT
CASSLSTQPQHF
>TRBV29-1|NA|TRBJ2-3|NA
TGCAGCGTTGAGGGTGGCCTCGGGGTTACAGATACGCAGTATTTT
CSVEGGLGVTDTQYF
>TRBV6-5|NA|TRBJ2-3|NA
TGTGCCAGCAGTTGGGATCGAGACACAGATACGCAGTATTTT
CASSWDRDTDTQYF
>TRBV4-1|NA|TRBJ2-1|TRBD2
TGCGCCAGCAGCCCCTCCGGGACTACCTCCTACAATGAGCAGTTCTTC
CASSPSGTTSYNEQFF
>TRBV2|NA|TRBJ1-1|TRBD1
TGTGCCAGCAGCGCGACAGGGAGGGACACTGAAGCTTTCTTT
CASSATGRDTEAFF
>TRBV9|NA|TRBJ1-3|NA
TGTGCCAGCAGCGTAGCCCGGGCGGACACCATATATTTT
CASSVARADTIYF
>TRBV5-1|NA|TRBJ2-2|TRBD1
TGCGCCAGCAGCCCCACGACAGGGGACACCGGGGAGCTGTTTTTT
CASSPTTGDTGELFF
>TRBV7-9|NA|TRBJ2-7|NA
TGTGCCAGCAGCCCCCGGGGGCGCGAGCAGTACTTC
CASSPRGREQYF
>TRBV29-1|NA|TRBJ2-1|NA
TGCAGCGCCCACGGGACCCAATACAATGAGCAGTTCTTC
CSAHGTQYNEQFF
>TRBV29-1|NA|TRBJ2-3|TRBD2
TGCAGCGTTCCTAGCGGGAATACAGATACGCAGTATTTT
CSVPSGNTDTQYF
>TRBV5-6|NA|TRBJ2-5|NA
TGTGCCAGCAGCTCGGGCAGGGGGAGGGGATCAGAGACCCAGTACTTC
CASSSGRGRGSETQYF
>TRBV19|NA|TRBJ2-1|NA
TGTGCCACCAGTATAGGTCAGAGAATATACAATGAGCAGTTCTTC
CATSIGQRIYNEQFF
>TRBV11-2|NA|TRBJ2-7|NA
TGTGCCAGCAGCTCGAACGTGGACAGAGCCTACGAGCAGTACTTC
CASSSNVDRAYEQYF
>TRBV5-1|NA|TRBJ2-3|TRBD2
TGCGCCAGCAGGGAGAGAGCGGGAGGGGCAGATACGCAGTATTTT
CASRERAGGADTQYF
>TRBV5-1|NA|TRBJ2-2|NA
TGCGCCAGCAGCTTGGGAATCAATCCCCTCAACACCGGGGAGCTGTTTTTT
CASSLGINPLNTGELFF
>TRBV5-4|NA|TRBJ1-4|NA
TGTGCCAGCAGCAATACAGGGTTAGGTGAAAAACTGTTTTTT
CASSNTGLGEKLFF
>TRBV5-8|NA|TRBJ2-7|TRBD1
TGTGCCAGCAGCTTAACAGGGGCCCCCTACGAGCAGTACTTC
CASSLTGAPYEQYF
>TRBV9|NA|TRBJ1-2|NA
TGTGCCAGCGGGGAAAGATATAACTATGGCTACACCTTC
CASGERYNYGYTF
>TRBV20-1|NA|TRBJ2-1|NA
TGCAGTGCCCCTTTAGGTGAGCAGTTCTTC
CSAPLGEQFF
>TRBV29-1|few|TRBJ1-1|NA
TGCAGCGTTGAAGGTGGGTGGGGCATGGACACTGAAGCTTTCTTT
CSVEGGWGMDTEAFF
>TRBV5-1|NA|TRBJ1-5|NA
TGCGCCAGCAGCTTGGTGGCAGGAGGCAATCAGCCCCAGCATTTT
CASSLVAGGNQPQHF
>TRBV15|NA|TRBJ2-1|NA
TGTGCCACCAGCAGAGATGGCCCGCAGTTCTTC
CATSRDGPQFF
>TRBV7-8|NA|TRBJ1-1|NA
TGTGCCAGCAGCCCTAGGCGAGACAGACACACTGAAGCTTTCTTT
CASSPRRDRHTEAFF
>TRBV6-4|NA|TRBJ2-3|NA
TGTGCCAGCAGTGAGTTGGGCACAGATACGCAGTATTTT
CASSELGTDTQYF
>TRBV6-1|NA|TRBJ2-7|NA
TGTGCCAGCAAGATGGCAAGGGAGACCTACGAGCAGTACTTC
CASKMARETYEQYF
>TRBV28|NA|TRBJ2-7|NA
TGTGCCAGCAGTTTCTTATTGTTGGACAGAACCTACGAGCAGTACTTC
CASSFLLLDRTYEQYF
>TRBV9|NA|TRBJ1-1|NA
TGTGCCAGCAGCCCACCGAGGGCGCTGAACACTGAAGCTTTCTTT
CASSPPRALNTEAFF
>TRBV7-9|NA|TRBJ2-1|TRBD2
TGTGCCAGCGTCGCGACTAGCAGTTACAATGAGCAGTTCTTC
CASVATSSYNEQFF
>TRBV7-8|NA|TRBJ2-7|NA
TGTGCCAGCAGCTCACAGAGACCCGCCTACGAGCAGTACTTC
CASSSQRPAYEQYF
>TRBV28|NA|TRBJ2-3|NA
TGTGCCAGCAGGGCAAGGGGGACTAGCACAGATACGCAGTATTTT
CASRARGTSTDTQYF
>TRBV10-3|NA|TRBJ2-1|TRBD2
TGTGCCATCGGTTGGCCCGAGACTAGCGGGAATGATGAGCAGTTCTTC
CAIGWPETSGNDEQFF
>TRBV18|NA|TRBJ2-3|TRBD1
TGTGCCAGCTCAACAGGGACAGGGGGCACAGATACGCAGTATTTT
CASSTGTGGTDTQYF
>TRBV9|NA|TRBJ2-5|NA
TGTGCCAGCAGCGTAGCAGGGGGGGAGACCCAGTACTTC
CASSVAGGETQYF
>TRBV5-1|NA|TRBJ2-7|NA
TGCGCCAGCAGCTTGTCGTCTACCTCCTACGAGCAGTACTTC
CASSLSSTSYEQYF
>TRBV10-3|NA|TRBJ2-5|NA
TGTGCCACCTCGGGACTCCAAGAGACCCAGTACTTC
CATSGLQETQYF
>TRBV5-1|NA|TRBJ2-7|TRBD1
TGCGCCAGCAGAAGACAGGGGGCAACCTACGAGCAGTACTTC
CASRRQGATYEQYF
>TRBV6-1|once|TRBJ2-3|NA
TGTGCCAGCAGTGACAGGGTTCCAGATACGCAGTATTTT
CASSDRVPDTQYF
>TRBV5-1|NA|TRBJ1-1|NA
TGCGCCAGCAGCTCAACAGGGTTGGGTGACACTGAAGCTTTCTTT
CASSSTGLGDTEAFF
>TRBV28|NA|TRBJ2-1|NA
TGTGCCAGCAGTTTATCCCAGGGGCAAAATGAGCAGTTCTTC
CASSLSQGQNEQFF
>TRBV27|NA|TRBJ1-1|TRBD1
TGTGCCAGCGTACTTTACAGGGGAATGAACACTGAAGCTTTCTTT
CASVLYRGMNTEAFF